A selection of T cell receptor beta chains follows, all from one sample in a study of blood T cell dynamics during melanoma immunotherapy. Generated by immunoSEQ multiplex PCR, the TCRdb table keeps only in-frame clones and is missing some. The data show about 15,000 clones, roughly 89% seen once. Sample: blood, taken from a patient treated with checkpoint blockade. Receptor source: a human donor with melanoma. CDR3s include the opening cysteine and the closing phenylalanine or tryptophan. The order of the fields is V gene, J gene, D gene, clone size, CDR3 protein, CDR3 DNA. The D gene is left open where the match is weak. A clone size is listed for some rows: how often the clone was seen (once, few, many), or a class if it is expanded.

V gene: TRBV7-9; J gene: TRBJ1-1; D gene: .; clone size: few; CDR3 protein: CASIPRGGAMNTEAFF; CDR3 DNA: TGTGCCAGCATCCCCCGTGGGGGGGCAATGAACACTGAAGCTTTCTTT
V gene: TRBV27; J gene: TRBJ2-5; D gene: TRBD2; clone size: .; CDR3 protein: CASRRTSGETQYF; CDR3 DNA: TGTGCCAGCAGGAGGACTAGCGGGGAGACCCAGTACTTC
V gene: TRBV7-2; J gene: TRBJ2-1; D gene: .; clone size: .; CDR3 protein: CASSPVGSHNEQFF; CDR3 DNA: TGTGCCAGCAGCCCAGTGGGCTCCCACAATGAGCAGTTCTTC
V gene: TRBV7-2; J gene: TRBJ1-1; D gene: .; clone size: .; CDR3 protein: CASSLGLGLNTEAFF; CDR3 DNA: TGTGCCAGCAGCTTAGGTTTAGGACTGAACACTGAAGCTTTCTTT
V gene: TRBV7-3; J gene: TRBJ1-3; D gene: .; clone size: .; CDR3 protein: CASGPNSGNTIYF; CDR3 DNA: TGTGCCAGTGGTCCCAACTCTGGAAACACCATATATTTT
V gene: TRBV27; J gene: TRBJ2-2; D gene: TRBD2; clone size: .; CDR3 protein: CASRRLAGMNTGELFF; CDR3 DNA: TGTGCCAGCAGACGACTAGCGGGAATGAACACCGGGGAGCTGTTTTTT
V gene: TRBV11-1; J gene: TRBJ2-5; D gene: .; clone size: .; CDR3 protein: CASSYRVASRQETQYF; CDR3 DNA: TGTGCCAGCAGCTACCGGGTCGCTAGCAGACAAGAGACCCAGTACTTC
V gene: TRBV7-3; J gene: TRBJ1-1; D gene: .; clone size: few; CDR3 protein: CASSQDSSNTEAFF; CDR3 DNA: TGTGCCAGCAGCCAGGACAGCTCGAACACTGAAGCTTTCTTT
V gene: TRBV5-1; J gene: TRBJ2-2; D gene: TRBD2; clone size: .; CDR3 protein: CASSQTSGTNTGELFF; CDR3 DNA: TGCGCCAGCAGCCAGACTAGCGGGACGAACACCGGGGAGCTGTTTTTT
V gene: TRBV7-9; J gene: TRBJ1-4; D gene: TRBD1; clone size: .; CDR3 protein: CASSIRDSNEKLFF; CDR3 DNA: TGTGCCAGCAGTATCCGGGACAGTAATGAAAAACTGTTTTTT
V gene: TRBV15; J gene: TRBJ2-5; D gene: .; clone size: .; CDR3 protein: CATSRATTEEETQYF; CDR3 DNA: TGTGCCACCAGCAGAGCCACAACAGAGGAGGAGACCCAGTACTTC
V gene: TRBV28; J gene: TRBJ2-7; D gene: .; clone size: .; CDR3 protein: CASSLFGPTGEQYF; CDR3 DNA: TGTGCCAGCAGTTTGTTTGGTCCGACGGGCGAGCAGTACTTC
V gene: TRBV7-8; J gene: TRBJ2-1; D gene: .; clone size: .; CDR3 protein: CASSLRGGKREQFF; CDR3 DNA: TGTGCCAGCAGCTTACGAGGCGGGAAAAGGGAGCAGTTCTTC
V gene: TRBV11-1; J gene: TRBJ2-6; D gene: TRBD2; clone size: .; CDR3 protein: CASRSGTRGSGANVLTF; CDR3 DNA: TGTGCCAGCAGATCCGGGACTAGGGGCTCTGGGGCCAACGTCCTGACTTTC
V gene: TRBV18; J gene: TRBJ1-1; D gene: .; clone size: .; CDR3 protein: CASSDTIGEAFF; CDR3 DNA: TGTGCCAGCTCAGATACTATAGGGGAAGCTTTCTTT
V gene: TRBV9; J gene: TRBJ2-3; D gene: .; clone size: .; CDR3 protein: CASSVRGTDTQYF; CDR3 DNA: TGTGCCAGCAGCGTACGCGGGACAGATACGCAGTATTTT
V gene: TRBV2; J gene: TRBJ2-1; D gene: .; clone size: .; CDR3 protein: CASSFGDEQFF; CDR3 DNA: TGTGCCAGCAGTTTCGGTGATGAGCAGTTCTTC
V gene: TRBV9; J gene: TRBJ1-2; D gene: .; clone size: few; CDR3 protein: CASSSGDGYTF; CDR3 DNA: TGTGCCAGCAGCTCAGGGGACGGCTACACCTTC
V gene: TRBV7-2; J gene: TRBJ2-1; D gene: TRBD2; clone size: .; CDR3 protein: CASSLAQWTSGSGSRNEQFF; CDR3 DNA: TGTGCCAGCAGCTTAGCCCAATGGACTAGCGGGAGCGGTTCCCGCAATGAGCAGTTCTTC
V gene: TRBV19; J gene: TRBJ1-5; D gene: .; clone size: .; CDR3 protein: CASSMTTGGLSNQPQHF; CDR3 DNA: TGTGCCAGTAGTATGACCACAGGAGGTTTAAGCAATCAGCCCCAGCATTTT
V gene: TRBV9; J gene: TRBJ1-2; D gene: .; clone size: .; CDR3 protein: CASSVDPGGDYGYTF; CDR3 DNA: TGTGCCAGCAGCGTAGACCCGGGAGGGGACTATGGCTACACCTTC
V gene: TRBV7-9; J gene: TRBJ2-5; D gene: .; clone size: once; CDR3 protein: CASSRGGETQYF; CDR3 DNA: TGTGCCAGCAGCCGAGGCGGGGAGACCCAGTACTTC
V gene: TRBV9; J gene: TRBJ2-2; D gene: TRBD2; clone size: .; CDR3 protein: CASSKRGNTGELFF; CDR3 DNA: TGTGCCAGCAGCAAGCGGGGGAACACCGGGGAGCTGTTTTTT
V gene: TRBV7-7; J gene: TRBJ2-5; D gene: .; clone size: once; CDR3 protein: CASGDRETQYF; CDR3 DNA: TGTGCCTCAGGAGACCGGGAGACCCAGTACTTC
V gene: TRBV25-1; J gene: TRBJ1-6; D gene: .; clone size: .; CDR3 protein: CASSDGGGRSNSPLHF; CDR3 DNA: TGTGCCAGCAGTGATGGGGGAGGACGCAGTAATTCACCCCTCCACTTT
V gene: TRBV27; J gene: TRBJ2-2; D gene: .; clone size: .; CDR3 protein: CASSRQNTGELFF; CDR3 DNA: TGTGCCAGCAGTCGACAAAACACCGGGGAGCTGTTTTTT
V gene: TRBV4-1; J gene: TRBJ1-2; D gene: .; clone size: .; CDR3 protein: CASSRRQDNYGYTF; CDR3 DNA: TGCGCCAGCAGCCGAAGGCAGGATAACTATGGCTACACCTTC
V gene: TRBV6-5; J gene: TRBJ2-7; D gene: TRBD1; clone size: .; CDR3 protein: CASREPGQGYEQYF; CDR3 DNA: TGTGCCAGCAGGGAACCGGGACAGGGCTACGAGCAGTACTTC
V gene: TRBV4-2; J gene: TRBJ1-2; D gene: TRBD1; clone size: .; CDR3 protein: CASSQEGTGGNYGYTF; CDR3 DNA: TGTGCCAGCAGCCAAGAGGGGACAGGGGGCAACTATGGCTACACCTTC
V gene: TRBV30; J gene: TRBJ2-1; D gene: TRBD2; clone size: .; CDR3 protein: CAWRKLAGNEQFF; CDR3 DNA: TGTGCCTGGAGGAAACTAGCGGGCAATGAGCAGTTCTTC
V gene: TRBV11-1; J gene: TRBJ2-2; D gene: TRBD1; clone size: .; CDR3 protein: CASTPTTGGRSTGELFF; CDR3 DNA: TGTGCCAGCACCCCCACGACAGGGGGGCGATCCACCGGGGAGCTGTTTTTT
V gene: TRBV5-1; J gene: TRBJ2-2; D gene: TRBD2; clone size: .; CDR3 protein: CASSFESGRAAGELFF; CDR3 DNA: TGCGCCAGCAGCTTTGAAAGCGGGAGGGCCGCCGGGGAGCTGTTTTTT
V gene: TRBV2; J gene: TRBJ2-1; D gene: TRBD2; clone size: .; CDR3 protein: CASSDPGGSNNEQFF; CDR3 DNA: TGTGCCAGCAGTGATCCGGGCGGGAGTAACAATGAGCAGTTCTTC
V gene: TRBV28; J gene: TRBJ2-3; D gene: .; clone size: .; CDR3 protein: CASSFSSRGTDTQYF; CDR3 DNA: TGTGCCAGCAGTTTTAGCTCTCGGGGCACAGATACGCAGTATTTT
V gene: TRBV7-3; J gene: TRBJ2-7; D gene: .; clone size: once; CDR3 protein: CASSPGATSYEQYF; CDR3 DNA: TGTGCCAGCAGCCCGGGGGCTACCTCCTACGAGCAGTACTTC
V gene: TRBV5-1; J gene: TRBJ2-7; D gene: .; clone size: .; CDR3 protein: CASSGGLVFEQYF; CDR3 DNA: TGCGCCAGCAGCGGGGGTCTTGTCTTCGAGCAGTACTTC
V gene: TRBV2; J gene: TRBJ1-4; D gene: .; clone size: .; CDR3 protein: CASSEWAQDKMRKLFF; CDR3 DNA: TGTGCCAGCAGTGAATGGGCACAGGATAAAATGAGAAAACTGTTTTTT
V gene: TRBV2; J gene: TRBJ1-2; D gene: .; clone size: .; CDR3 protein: CARAREGLYGYTF; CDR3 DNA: TGTGCCAGGGCCCGGGAGGGTCTCTATGGCTACACCTTC
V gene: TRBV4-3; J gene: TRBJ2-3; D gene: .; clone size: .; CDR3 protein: CASSQEPRVTDTQYF; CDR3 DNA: TGCGCCAGCAGCCAAGAACCGCGCGTCACAGATACGCAGTATTTT
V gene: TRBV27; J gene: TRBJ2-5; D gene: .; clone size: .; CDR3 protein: CASSSQETQYF; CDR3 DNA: TGTGCCAGCAGTTCCCAAGAGACCCAGTACTTC
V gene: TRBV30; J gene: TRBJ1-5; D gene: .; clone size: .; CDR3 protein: CAWSVGWNQPQHF; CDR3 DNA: TGTGCCTGGAGTGTAGGGTGGAATCAGCCCCAGCATTTT
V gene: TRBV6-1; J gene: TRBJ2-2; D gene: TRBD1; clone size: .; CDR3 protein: CASSDSLYRGESGELFF; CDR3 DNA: TGTGCCAGCAGTGATTCGTTGTACAGGGGGGAGTCCGGGGAGCTGTTTTTT
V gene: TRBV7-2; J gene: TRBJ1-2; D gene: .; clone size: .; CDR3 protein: CASSLGSRGHTF; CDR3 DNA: TGTGCCAGCAGCTTAGGTAGTAGGGGACACACCTTC
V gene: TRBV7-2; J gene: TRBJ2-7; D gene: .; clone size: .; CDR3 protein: CASSLGGTINYEQYF; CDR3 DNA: TGTGCCAGCAGCTTAGGCGGAACGATTAACTACGAGCAGTACTTC
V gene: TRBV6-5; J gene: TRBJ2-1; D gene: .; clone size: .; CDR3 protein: CASSFSIAGYNEQFF; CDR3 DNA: TGTGCCAGCAGCTTTAGTATTGCGGGCTACAATGAGCAGTTCTTC
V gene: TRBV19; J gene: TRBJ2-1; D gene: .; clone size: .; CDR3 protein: CASSSGLPNEQFF; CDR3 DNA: TGTGCCAGTAGTTCAGGACTACCAAATGAGCAGTTCTTC
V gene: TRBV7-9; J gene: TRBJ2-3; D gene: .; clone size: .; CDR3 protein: CASSLDLMRTDTQYF; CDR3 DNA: TGTGCCAGCAGCTTAGATCTAATGCGCACAGATACGCAGTATTTT
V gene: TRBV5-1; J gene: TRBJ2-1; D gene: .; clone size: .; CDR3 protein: CASSFLDEQFF; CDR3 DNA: TGCGCCAGCAGTTTTCTGGATGAGCAGTTCTTC
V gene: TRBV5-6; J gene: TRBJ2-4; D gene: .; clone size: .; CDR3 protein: CASSDRTGTGQDIQYF; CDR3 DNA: TGTGCCAGCAGCGACCGTACAGGGACCGGCCAAGACATTCAGTACTTC
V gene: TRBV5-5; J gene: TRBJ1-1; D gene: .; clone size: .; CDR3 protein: CASSSQQGLSTEAFF; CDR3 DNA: TGTGCCAGCAGCTCACAACAGGGTCTCTCCACTGAAGCTTTCTTT
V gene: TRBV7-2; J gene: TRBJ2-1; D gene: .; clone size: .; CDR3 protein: CASSLGSTEQFF; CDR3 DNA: TGTGCCAGCAGCTTAGGATCTACAGAGCAGTTCTTC
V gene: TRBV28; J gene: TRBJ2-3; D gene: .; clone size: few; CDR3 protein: CASSPFGESTDTQYF; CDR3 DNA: TGTGCCAGCAGTCCTTTTGGGGAGTCCACAGATACGCAGTATTTT
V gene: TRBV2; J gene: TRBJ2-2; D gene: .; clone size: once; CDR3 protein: CASSELDGNTGELFF; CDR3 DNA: TGTGCCAGCAGTGAGTTGGACGGGAACACCGGGGAGCTGTTTTTT
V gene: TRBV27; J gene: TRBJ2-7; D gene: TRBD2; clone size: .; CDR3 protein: CASSLAVSYEQYF; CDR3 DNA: TGTGCCAGCAGTCTAGCGGTTTCCTACGAGCAGTACTTC